The clone carrying this T cell receptor beta chain was seen repeatedly, ten times or more. Antigen: not known. The data derive from a study of esophageal squamous cell carcinoma under preoperative chemotherapy. Study-level results: Peripheral T cells migrating into the tumor appeared to partly supply post-treatment tumor-infiltrating lymphocytes. Abundant clones tended to shrink rather than expand after paclitaxel-nedaplatin.

The junction had 11 bases not matched to a gene; V was cut back by 6 bases and J by 4 bases. Germline V gives CDR1 MNHNS, CDR2 SASEGT. The CDR3 consists of 16 residues. As to time point: before preoperative PTX-NDP chemotherapy. Patients received paclitaxel-nedaplatin as preoperative chemotherapy before surgery. TCRdb called the PCR reads again in MiXCR, with one record for every CDR3 protein. The sample shows roughly 30,000 distinct CDR3 sequences, roughly 50% of them seen only once. The specimen was taken from a patient given preoperative chemotherapy. The rearrangement uses TRBV6-1 and TRBJ2-3; TRBD2 matches at 9 bases. The sequence came from a human donor with esophageal squamous cell carcinoma. The donor label of this sample is uncertain. CDR3 in DNA: TGTGCCAGCAGGAAGGGTAGAGCGGGAGGTTCAGATACGCAGTATTTT. Its translation: CASRKGRAGGSDTQYF.